The entry that follows covers one T cell receptor beta chain sequence. As yet, its antigen is unknown. After expansion with viral peptide pools in the ViraFEST assay, antigen-specific CD4+ T cells were sequenced. At the end of nine to ten days of culture, CD4+ T cells were isolated. Absence of prior SARS-CoV-2 infection characterized the vaccine recipients, who showed negative nucleocapsid antibodies. The table came from immunoSEQ multiplex PCR; TCRdb's copy has only in-frame clones and leaves some out. This sample has 73,000 or so clones, with about 78% found just once. These data originate in a study of vaccination effects on CD4 cells after COVID-19. Regarding the study as a whole: Clones that were induced by infection or by vaccine showed marked contraction late after vaccination. Healthy vaccinees' vaccine-induced clones included only 1 of 255 cross-reacting with common cold coronaviruses.

CDR1 is MNHEY, CDR2 SVGAGI, per germline. This CDR3 has 15 amino acids. J gave up 4 bases and V 5 bases, and 5 bases lay outside the gene matches. This receptor was taken from a human donor who received a COVID-19 vaccine. V and J are TRBV6-5 and TRBJ1-5; TRBD1 matches at 10 bases. Specimen: CD4+ T cells from PBMCs cultured with SARS-CoV-2 spike peptides, collected before COVID-19 vaccination. The CDR3 DNA sequence: TGTGCCAGCAGTCCTGGGACAGGGGTGAATCAGCCCCAGCATTTT. It codes for CASSPGTGVNQPQHF.